A single sample gave rise to the 22 T cell receptor beta chains below, sequenced in a study of post-analysis software for immune sequencing data. What these receptors recognize is not known. Findings and limits, study-wide: There were roughly 5 TRBV segments more frequent in patients than controls, and TRBV5-6, TRBV5-1 and TRBV20-1 were among them.

Unique molecular identifiers had been added to the TCR beta cDNA libraries. In TCRdb, the PCR reads were re-called with MiXCR into one record per CDR3 protein. The data hold approximately 440,000 distinct CDR3 sequences, with around 40% observed a single time. Sequenced material: blood. The source of these receptors is a girl aged 10 to 17 with multiple sclerosis.

The V call is TRBV7-8, the J call TRBJ2-7; 7 positions agree with TRBD2. The end of the DNA aligns better with TRBJ2-5, so the J call may be wrong. From germline, CDR1 is SGHVS and CDR2 FQNEAQ. CDR3 size: 15 residues. The CDR3 bases are TGTGCCAGCAGCCTAGGGAGGGTTCGGCACGAGACCCAGTACTTC. It translates to CASSLGRVRHETQYF.

This clonotype has more than one count but fewer than ten. The rearrangement links TRBV29-1 to TRBJ2-4; D gene unclear. The CDR3 sequence is 12 residues long. The germline V and J ends were trimmed by 4 bases and 9 bases, with 13 bases remaining between them. Germline V gene data show CDR1 as SQVTM and CDR2 as ANQGSEA. CDR3 sequence (DNA): TGCAGCGTTGTCCAACTGGAAGGCATTCAGTACTTC. The encoded protein is CSVVQLEGIQYF.

As to this clonotype: At one end the junction does not follow the germline gene, possibly because of a read error. The V gene is TRBV30, the J gene TRBJ2-7; the match to TRBD1 covers 9 bases. The germline gives CDR1 GTSNPN, CDR2 SVGIG (reference sequence). CDR3 length equals 11 residues. The DNA of the CDR3 is TGTACCTGGACAGGGGCGGACGAGCAGTACTTC. Amino acid sequence: CTWTGADEQYF.

Ten or more counts support this clonotype. The chain recombines TRBV29-1 with TRBJ2-3; tentatively, D is TRBD2 (5 bases). Germline values: CDR1 SQVTM, CDR2 ANQGSEA. The CDR3 extends over 12 amino acids. The germline V and J ends were trimmed by 7 bases and 6 bases, with 14 bases remaining between them. For the CDR3, the DNA is TGCAGCGACGAACGGGGTGCGGATACGCAGTATTTT. This gives the protein CSDERGADTQYF.

This clonotype was recorded many times. The rearrangement joins TRBV12-3 or TRBV12-4 to TRBJ1-5, with 7 bases identical to TRBD1. The CDR3 covers 13 residues. V was clipped by 3 bases and J by 4 bases; unmatched bases: 0. Here the CDR3 DNA reads TGTGCCAGCAGTTTGACAGGGAATCAGCCCCAGCATTTT. This codes for CASSLTGNQPQHF.

This clonotype was counted only a few times. The rearrangement links TRBV3-1 to TRBJ2-1; 10 positions agree with TRBD2. The germline CDR1 and CDR2 sequences are LGHDT and YNNKEL (reference sequence). This CDR3 contains 17 residues. J was trimmed by 0 bases and V by 3 bases; bases with no gene match: 5. This CDR3 is CASSHSGLALSYNEQFF. The DNA for the CDR3 is TGTGCCAGCAGCCACTCGGGACTAGCGCTCTCCTACAATGAGCAGTTCTTC.

The rearrangement uses TRBV6-1 and TRBJ2-3; unclear D gene. The germline V gene encodes CDR1 MNHNS and CDR2 SASEGT. V lost 7 bases and J 2 bases, leaving 22 bases between the germline ends. The CDR3 covers 17 residues. The DNA of the CDR3 is TGTGCCAGCAAAGTGGGCAAGTGGCAATCCCACACAGATACGCAGTATTTT. The encoded protein is CASKVGKWQSHTDTQYF.

The J gene is TRBJ2-7, the V gene TRBV20-1, with 7 nucleotides matching TRBD2. Trimming took 6 bases from V and 2 from J; bases not matched to a gene: 7. Germline lookup yields CDR1 DFQATT and CDR2 SNEGSKA (reference sequence). This CDR3 contains 13 residues. CDR3 residues: CSAPRDYPYEQYF. In DNA, the CDR3 is TGCAGTGCCCCCCGGGACTATCCCTACGAGCAGTACTTC.

The V call is TRBV4-2, the J call TRBJ2-4; TRBD2 agrees at 10 bases. CDR1 LGHNA and CDR2 YNFKEQ come from the germline V gene. The CDR3 spans 16 residues. J gave up 1 base and V 1 base, and 1 base lay outside the gene matches. CDR3 sequence: CASSQASGSAKNIQYF. The CDR3 bases are TGTGCCAGCAGCCAAGCTAGCGGGAGTGCCAAAAACATTCAGTACTTC.

For this clonotype: Given a much more abundant clone one base away, this may be a read error. The chain uses TRBV6-5 and TRBJ2-1, with 9 nucleotides matching TRBD1. V was pared by 8 bases and J by 6 bases, with 8 bases of the junction left unmatched. The CDR3 has 14 amino acids. Germline-derived CDR1 and CDR2 are MNHEY and SVGAGI. CDR3 sequence reads: CASGLETGGNEQFF. The CDR3 DNA reads as TGTGCCAGCGGCCTTGAGACAGGGGGCAATGAGCAGTTCTTC.

In its sample, this clonotype was seen a few times. As DNA, the CDR3 is TGCAGTGTCCACAGGGCCCTCTCGAACACTGAAGCTTTCTTT. Residues: CSVHRALSNTEAFF. The J gene is TRBJ1-1, the V gene TRBV20-1, with a possible D match to TRBD1 (6 bases). Germline loops: CDR1 DFQATT, CDR2 SNEGSKA (reference sequence). The CDR3 sequence is 14 residues long. V was clipped by 7 bases and J by 1 base, with 16 bases between them.

This clonotype was seen a few times. V is TRBV5-4 and J is TRBJ2-6; D call uncertain. V was shortened by 1 base and J by 0 bases, with 2 bases between the two germline ends. Germline V CDR1 and CDR2: SGHNT, YYREEE (reference sequence). The CDR3 loop spans 14 amino acids. DNA of the CDR3: TGTGCCAGCAGCTTGCGCTCTGGGGCCAACGTCCTGACTTTC. Protein: CASSLRSGANVLTF.

V is TRBV4-3 and J is TRBJ2-3; D not certain. V shed 2 bases and J shed 1 base, with 13 bases lying between them. CDR1 is LGHNA, CDR2 YSLEER, per germline. The CDR3 length is 16 residues. CDR3 bases: TGCGCCAGCAGCCAATTGGGCCAGATACGCACAGATACGCAGTATTTT. It specifies CASSQLGQIRTDTQYF.

This clonotype came up a few times. CDR3 sequence (DNA): TGTGCCAGCAGCTCCGGACAGGGGGCGCATTTTTACTCCGAGCAGTACTTC. This codes for CASSSGQGAHFYSEQYF. The chain has TRBV6-2 or TRBV6-3 and TRBJ2-4, with 11 bases that match TRBD1. The DNA matches TRBJ2-7 better at its end, which makes the J call doubtful. Germline values: CDR1 MNHEY, CDR2 SVGEGT. There are 17 residues in the CDR3.

There are a few counts of this clonotype. The chain couples TRBV6-5 to TRBJ2-7, with D possibly called TRBD1 or TRBD2 (6 bases each). V was cut by 6 bases and J by 2 bases, with 17 bases left in between. Germline lookup yields CDR1 MNHEY and CDR2 SVGAGI. This CDR3 contains 15 residues. The CDR3 bases are TGTGCCAGCAGGGAGGGAGTGGGGGCACCCTACGAGCAGTACTTC. This encodes CASREGVGAPYEQYF.

This clonotype was counted a few times. The chain links TRBV20-1 to TRBJ1-4; 9 bases agree with TRBD1. V trimming: 4 bases; J trimming: 5 bases; junction bases outside the gene matches: 5. The CDR3 length is 14 residues. The germline V gene has CDR1 DFQATT and CDR2 SNEGSKA (reference sequence). The CDR3 DNA reads TGCAGTGCTAAGACAGGGGGTATCAATGAAAAACTGTTTTTT. It is translated as CSAKTGGINEKLFF.

This clonotype was observed a handful of times. V gene TRBV20-1 combines with J gene TRBJ2-1; 11 bases match TRBD2. The CDR3 runs 16 residues. The J segment lost 4 bases and the V segment lost 6 bases, leaving 11 bases of the junction unmatched. CDR1 is DFQATT and CDR2 is SNEGSKA in the germline V gene (reference sequence). Here the CDR3 reads CSAKPLAGAPYNEQFF. The CDR3 DNA is TGCAGTGCCAAACCACTAGCGGGAGCCCCATACAATGAGCAGTTCTTC.

The table lists this clonotype with a few counts. The gene calls are TRBV27 and TRBJ2-1, with D unresolved. Germline CDR1 MNHEY, CDR2 SMNVEV (reference sequence). The CDR3 runs to 12 residues. Trimming stripped 6 bases from V and 5 bases from J, with 8 bases between. CDR3 loop: CASSSLDNEQFF. As DNA, the CDR3 is TGTGCCAGCAGCAGCTTAGACAATGAGCAGTTCTTC.

This clonotype showed up just a few times. The rearrangement uses TRBV20-1 and TRBJ2-1; 12 bases agree with TRBD2. Trimming removed 3 bases from V and 5 bases from J; junction bases left unmatched: 8. The CDR3 runs to 16 residues. Germline CDR1 reads DFQATT; CDR2 reads SNEGSKA (reference sequence). The chain's CDR3 is CSASSRTSGNDNEQFF. CDR3 DNA sequence: TGCAGTGCTAGTTCCCGGACTAGCGGGAACGACAATGAGCAGTTCTTC.

V is TRBV29-1 and J is TRBJ2-3, with TRBD1 matching over 8 bases. J lost 0 bases, V lost 5 bases, and 4 bases had no gene match. Germline values: CDR1 SQVTM, CDR2 ANQGSEA. The CDR3 consists of 14 residues. The CDR3 here is CSVTGGSSTDTQYF. The CDR3 DNA follows: TGCAGCGTTACAGGGGGTTCTAGCACAGATACGCAGTATTTT.

The chain uses TRBV15 and TRBJ2-4; 9 bases fit TRBD1. The J call may be incorrect, as the DNA end agrees better with TRBJ2-7. CDR1 and CDR2 from the germline V gene are LNHNV and YYDKDF (reference sequence). This CDR3 is built from 15 residues. CDR3 amino acids: CATSRDGTGTYEQYF. CDR3 nucleotide sequence: TGTGCCACCAGCAGAGATGGGACAGGGACTTACGAGCAGTACTTC.

The genes are TRBV7-2 and TRBJ2-3, with D perhaps given as TRBD1 or TRBD2 (6 bases each). Germline V gene lookup returns CDR1 SGHTA and CDR2 FQGNSA. The ends were cut back, 1 base at V and 0 bases at J, with 11 bases in the middle. CDR3 size: 16 residues. The CDR3 spells CTSSLGGGLSTDTQYF. The CDR3 DNA reads as TGTACCAGCAGCTTAGGAGGGGGGCTCAGCACAGATACGCAGTATTTT. The full variable domain, rest sourced from reference TRBV7-2 and TRBJ2-3, is GAGVSQSPSNKVTEKGKDVELRCDPISGHTALYWYRQSLGQGLEFLIYFQGNSAPDKSGLPSDRFSAERTGGSVSTLTIQRTQQEDSAVYLCTSSLGGGLSTDTQYFGPGTRLTVL.